The following is a TCR beta chain sequence with its context. Its antigen is not known. The immunoSEQ assay was version 4, run in survey mode. Genomic DNA was diluted to around 9.3 ng/uL, up to 1 ug per sample. The data were produced by immunoSEQ multiplex PCR, yet TCRdb's version contains in-frame clones alone and is incomplete. Of thousands of clones detected, around 67% appear once; the ten largest clones hold roughly 19%. Losses at the gene ends were 5 bases for V and 4 bases for J; bases not matched to a gene: 14. Germline lookup yields CDR1 KGHSH and CDR2 LQKENI. The CDR3 has 19 residues. The stimulus was lysate of CMV-infected fibroblasts, approximately 9.7 ug/mL. CD4+ T cells upregulating both CD40 ligand and CD69 were sorted as responding cells. CD8-depleted PBMCs were stimulated 15 to 20 hours with anti-CD28/CD49d costimulation, CD40-blocking antibody and enfuvirtide. The source of the sample is a study of persistence of HIV-infected CD4 T cells. For the study at large: A median of about 8 years of suppressive ART preceded sampling.

V and J are TRBV18 and TRBJ2-6; 10 bases agree with TRBD2. Sequenced material: CD4+ T cells sorted from PBMCs after approximately 20-hour stimulation, taken from a patient who received antiretroviral therapy. The clonotype originates from an adult man with HIV who was CMV-seropositive. CDR3 nucleotide sequence: TGTGCCAGCTCAGCCCTCCCTAGCGGGAGTTCTGTGGGGGCCAACGTCCTGACTTTC. Amino acid sequence: CASSALPSGSSVGANVLTF.